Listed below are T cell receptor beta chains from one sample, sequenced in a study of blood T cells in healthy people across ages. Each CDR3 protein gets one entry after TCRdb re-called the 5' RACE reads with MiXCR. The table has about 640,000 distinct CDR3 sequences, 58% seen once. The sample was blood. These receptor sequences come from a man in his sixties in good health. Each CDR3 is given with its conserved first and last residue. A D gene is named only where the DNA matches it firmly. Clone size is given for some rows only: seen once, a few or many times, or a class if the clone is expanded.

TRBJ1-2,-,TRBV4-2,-,CASSQDDRGGGYTF,TGTGCCAGCAGCCAAGATGACCGGGGAGGCGGCTACACCTTC
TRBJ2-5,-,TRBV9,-,CTSSVEPLATQYF,TGTACCAGCAGCGTAGAACCCCTCGCGACCCAGTACTTC
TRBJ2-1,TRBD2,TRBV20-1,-,CSALRTSGGAYEQFF,TGCAGTGCTCTGCGCACTAGCGGGGGGGCCTATGAGCAGTTCTTC
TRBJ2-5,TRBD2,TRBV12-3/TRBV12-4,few,CASNEWGREETQYF,TGTGCCAGCAACGAATGGGGGAGGGAAGAGACCCAGTACTTC
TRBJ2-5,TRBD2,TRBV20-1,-,CSANSGGHGGQETQYF,TGCAGTGCTAATAGCGGGGGTCATGGAGGACAAGAGACCCAGTACTTC
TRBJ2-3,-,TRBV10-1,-,CASSESIWGPDTQYF,TGCGCCAGCAGTGAGTCGATTTGGGGGCCAGATACGCAGTATTTT
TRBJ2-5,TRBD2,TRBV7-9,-,CASRTGGHQETQYF,TGTGCCAGCAGGACGGGGGGGCACCAAGAGACCCAGTACTTC
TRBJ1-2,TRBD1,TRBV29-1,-,CSVDGTGGRDYGYTF,TGCAGCGTCGACGGGACAGGGGGCAGAGACTATGGCTACACCTTC
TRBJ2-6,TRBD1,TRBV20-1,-,CSAWDSSSSGANVLTF,TGCAGTGCCTGGGACAGCAGTTCCTCTGGGGCCAACGTCCTGACTTTC
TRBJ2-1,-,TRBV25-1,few,CASRAPKDEQFF,TGTGCCAGCAGGGCCCCCAAGGATGAGCAGTTCTTC
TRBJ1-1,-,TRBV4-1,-,CASSQGQVGVFTEAFF,TGCGCCAGCAGCCAAGGACAGGTCGGGGTGTTCACTGAAGCTTTCTTT
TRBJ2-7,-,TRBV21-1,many,CATEVHEQYF,TGTGCCACCGAGGTACACGAGCAGTACTTC
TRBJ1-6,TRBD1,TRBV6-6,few,CASRPTGEVSPLHF,TGTGCCAGCAGGCCGACAGGGGAGGTTTCACCCCTCCACTTT
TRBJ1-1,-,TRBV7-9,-,CASIHGGAVNTEAFF,TGTGCCAGCATCCATGGCGGGGCTGTGAACACTGAAGCTTTCTTT
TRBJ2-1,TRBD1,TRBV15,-,CATSRDPQGAPRMGQFF,TGTGCCACCAGCAGAGATCCCCAGGGGGCCCCGCGTATGGGGCAGTTCTTC
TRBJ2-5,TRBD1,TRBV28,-,CASSSAGTGSLETQYF,TGTGCCAGCAGTTCGGCCGGGACAGGGAGTCTAGAGACCCAGTACTTC
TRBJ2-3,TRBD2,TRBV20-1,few,CSARHTSAATDTQYF,TGCAGTGCTAGACATACTAGCGCTGCCACAGATACGCAGTATTTT
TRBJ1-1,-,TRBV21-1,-,CASSKTEVEAFF,TGTGCCAGCAGCAAGACGGAGGTTGAAGCTTTCTTT
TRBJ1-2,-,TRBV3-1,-,CASSRREGYGYTF,TGTGCCAGCAGCCGGCGGGAAGGCTATGGCTACACCTTC
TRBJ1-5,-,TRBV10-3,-,CAISPRGNNQPQHF,TGTGCCATCAGCCCCCGGGGAAACAATCAGCCCCAGCATTTT
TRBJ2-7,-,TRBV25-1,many,CASSYIDQGGYEQYF,TGTGCCAGCAGTTATATCGACCAGGGAGGCTACGAGCAGTACTTC
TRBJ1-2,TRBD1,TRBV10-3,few,CAAGTEYGYTF,TGTGCCGCCGGGACAGAGTATGGCTACACCTTC
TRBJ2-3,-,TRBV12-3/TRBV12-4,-,CASSFQTGTDTQYF,TGTGCCAGCAGTTTCCAGACGGGCACAGATACGCAGTATTTT
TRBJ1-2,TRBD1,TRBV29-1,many,CSVAGQDPMGLYGYTF,TGCAGCGTTGCGGGACAGGACCCAATGGGGCTCTATGGCTACACCTTC
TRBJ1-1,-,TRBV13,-,CASSLQGFTEAFF,TGTGCCAGCAGCTTACAGGGGTTCACTGAAGCTTTCTTT
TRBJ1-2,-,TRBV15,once,CATSRARNYYGYTF,TGTGCCACCAGCAGAGCCAGGAATTACTATGGCTACACCTTC
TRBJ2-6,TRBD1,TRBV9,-,CASSVDRGGSGANVLTF,TGTGCCAGCAGCGTTGACAGGGGTGGGTCTGGGGCCAACGTCCTGACTTTC
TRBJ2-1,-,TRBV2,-,CASSDQGSYNEQFF,TGTGCCAGCAGTGACCAGGGCTCCTACAATGAGCAGTTCTTC
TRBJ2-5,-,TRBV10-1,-,CASSEARGLPQETQYF,TGCGCCAGCAGTGAGGCCCGAGGCCTACCTCAAGAGACCCAGTACTTC
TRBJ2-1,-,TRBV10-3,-,CAISESWGKAEFNEQFF,TGTGCCATCAGTGAGTCGTGGGGTAAAGCGGAGTTCAATGAGCAGTTCTTC
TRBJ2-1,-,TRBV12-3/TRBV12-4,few,CASSLARASNEQFF,TGTGCCAGCAGTTTAGCGCGGGCTTCCAATGAGCAGTTCTTC
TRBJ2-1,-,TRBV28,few,CASGARYNEQFF,TGTGCCAGCGGGGCGCGGTACAATGAGCAGTTCTTC
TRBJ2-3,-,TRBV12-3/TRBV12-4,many,CASSFRGAADTQYF,TGTGCCAGCAGTTTTAGGGGGGCAGCAGATACGCAGTATTTT
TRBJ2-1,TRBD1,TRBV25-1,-,CASWTGFPNEQFF,TGTGCCAGTTGGACAGGGTTTCCGAATGAGCAGTTCTTC
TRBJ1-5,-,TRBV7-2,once,CASSLDTGRQPQHF,TGTGCCAGCAGCTTAGACACAGGGCGGCAGCCCCAGCATTTT
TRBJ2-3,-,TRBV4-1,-,CASSLRSGSNTDTRYF,TGCGCCAGCAGCCTCCGCTCGGGCTCCAACACAGATACGCGGTATTTT
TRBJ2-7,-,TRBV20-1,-,CSAGGEAEQYF,TGCAGTGCCGGCGGGGAGGCCGAGCAGTACTTC
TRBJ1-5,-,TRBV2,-,CASSETGLSQPQHF,TGTGCCAGCAGTGAAACGGGGTTAAGTCAGCCCCAGCATTTT
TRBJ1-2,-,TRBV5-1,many,CASSLAGRNYGYTF,TGCGCCAGCAGCTTGGCCGGCCGCAACTATGGCTACACCTTC
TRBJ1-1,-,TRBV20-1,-,CSVPRQNTEAFF,TGCAGTGTACCTAGACAGAACACTGAAGCTTTCTTT
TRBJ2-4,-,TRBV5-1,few,CASSRGAGEDSIQYF,TGCGCCAGCAGCCGGGGTGCAGGGGAGGATAGCATTCAGTACTTC
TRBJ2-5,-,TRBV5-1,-,CASRRIQETQYF,TGCGCCAGCAGACGGATCCAAGAGACCCAGTACTTC
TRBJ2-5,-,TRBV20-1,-,CSVRRGVGETQYF,TGCAGTGTCCGGCGGGGAGTAGGGGAGACCCAGTACTTC
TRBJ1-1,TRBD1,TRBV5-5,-,CASSLGPGTVQPSAFF,TGTGCCAGCAGCCTCGGGCCCGGGACAGTCCAACCATCGGCTTTCTTT
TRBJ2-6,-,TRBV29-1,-,CSVTHLGGALGANVLTF,TGCAGCGTGACTCACCTAGGGGGGGCTCTTGGGGCCAACGTCCTGACTTTC
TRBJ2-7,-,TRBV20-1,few,CSAPLVGGYGYF,TGCAGTGCTCCCCTTGTCGGCGGGTACGGGTACTTC
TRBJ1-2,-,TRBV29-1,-,CGVEDWRGAFYGYTF,TGCGGCGTTGAAGATTGGCGGGGGGCCTTCTATGGCTACACCTTC
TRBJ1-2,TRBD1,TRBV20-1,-,CSQRGLGYGYTF,TGCAGCCAGAGGGGGCTCGGCTATGGCTACACCTTC
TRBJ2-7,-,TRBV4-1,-,CASSQGAPGYEQYF,TGCGCCAGCAGCCAAGGGGCTCCGGGCTACGAGCAGTACTTC
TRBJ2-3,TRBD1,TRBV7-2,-,CASSLRGWGQGATDTQYF,TGTGCCAGCAGCTTACGGGGTTGGGGACAGGGGGCGACAGATACGCAGTATTTT
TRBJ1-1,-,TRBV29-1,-,CSVDRGWRAFF,TGCAGCGTTGATCGGGGGTGGAGAGCTTTCTTT
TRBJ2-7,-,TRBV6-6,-,CASIRGQGDEQYF,TGTGCCAGCATTCGGGGTCAGGGCGACGAGCAGTACTTC
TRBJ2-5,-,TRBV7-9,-,CASSPRGGLVQETQYF,TGTGCCAGCAGCCCTAGGGGAGGCCTGGTCCAAGAGACCCAGTACTTC
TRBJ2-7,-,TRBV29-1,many,CSVEGTSYEQYF,TGCAGCGTTGAAGGGACCTCCTACGAGCAGTACTTC
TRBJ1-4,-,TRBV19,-,CASSMTGRNEKLFF,TGTGCCAGTAGTATGACGGGTCGTAATGAAAAACTGTTTTTT
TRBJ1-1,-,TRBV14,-,CASSQGNRGAVMNTEAFF,TGTGCCAGCAGCCAAGGAAACCGGGGGGCAGTTATGAACACTGAAGCTTTCTTT
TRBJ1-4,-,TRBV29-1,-,CSVANGGAGEKLFF,TGCAGCGTTGCAAATGGAGGGGCGGGTGAAAAACTGTTTTTT
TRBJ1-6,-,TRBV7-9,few,CASSSDRSPLHF,TGTGCCAGCAGCTCCGACCGCTCACCCCTCCACTTT
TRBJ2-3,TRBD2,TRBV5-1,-,CASSLEVRGTDTQYF,TGCGCCAGCAGCTTGGAAGTGCGGGGGACAGATACGCAGTATTTT